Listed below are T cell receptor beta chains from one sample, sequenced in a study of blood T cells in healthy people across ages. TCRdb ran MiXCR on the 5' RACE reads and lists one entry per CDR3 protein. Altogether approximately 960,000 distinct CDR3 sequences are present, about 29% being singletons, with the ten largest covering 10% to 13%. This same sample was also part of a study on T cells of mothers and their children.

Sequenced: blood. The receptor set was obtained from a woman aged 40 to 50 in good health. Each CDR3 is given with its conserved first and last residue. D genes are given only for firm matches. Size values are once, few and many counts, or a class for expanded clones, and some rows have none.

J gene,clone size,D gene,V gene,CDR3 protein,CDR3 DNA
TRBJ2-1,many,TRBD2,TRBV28,CASRTGLDVSFNEQFF,TGTGCCAGCAGAACTGGACTAGACGTTTCGTTCAATGAGCAGTTCTTC
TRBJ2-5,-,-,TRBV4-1,CASSQDPGTPRDETQYF,TGCGCCAGCAGCCAAGATCCGGGGACTCCCCGGGACGAGACCCAGTACTTC
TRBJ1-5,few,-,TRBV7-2,CASSPADQPQHF,TGTGCCAGCAGCCCAGCCGATCAGCCCCAGCATTTT
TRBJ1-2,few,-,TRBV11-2,CASSFDGGAHCTF,TGTGCCAGCAGCTTTGACGGTGGGGCTCACTGCACCTTC
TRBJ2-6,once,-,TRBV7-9,CASSLEEGSPGANVLTF,TGTGCCAGCAGCTTAGAGGAGGGTTCGCCTGGGGCCAACGTCCTGACTTTC
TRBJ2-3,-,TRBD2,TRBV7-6,CASNLRGSSGGTQYF,TGTGCCAGCAACTTAAGGGGATCCAGCGGGGGAACGCAGTATTTT
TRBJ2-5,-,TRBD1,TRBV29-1,CSARQGVGTQYF,TGCAGCGCCCGACAGGGGGTCGGGACCCAGTACTTC
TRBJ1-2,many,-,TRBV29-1,CSVDWADPNYGYTF,TGCAGCGTTGATTGGGCAGATCCTAACTATGGCTACACCTTC
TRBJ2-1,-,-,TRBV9,CASSDQGKSYNEQFF,TGTGCCAGCAGCGACCAGGGGAAATCCTACAATGAGCAGTTCTTC
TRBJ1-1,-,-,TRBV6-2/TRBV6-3,CASSPLTGPLNTEAFF,TGTGCCAGCAGTCCTCTTACAGGGCCTCTGAACACTGAAGCTTTCTTT
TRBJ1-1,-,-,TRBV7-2,CASSVRGYTEAFF,TGTGCCAGCAGCGTTCGTGGATACACTGAAGCTTTCTTT
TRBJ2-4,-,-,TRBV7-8,CASSLAYSGEAKNIQYF,TGTGCCAGCAGCTTAGCGTACAGTGGCGAAGCCAAAAACATTCAGTACTTC
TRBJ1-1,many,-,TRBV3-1,CASSQGQTNTEAFF,TGTGCCAGCAGTCAAGGGCAGACGAACACTGAAGCTTTCTTT
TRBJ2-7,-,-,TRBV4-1,CASSQDVTATREQYF,TGCGCCAGCAGCCAAGATGTGACAGCAACACGGGAGCAGTACTTC
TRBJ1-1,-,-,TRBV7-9,CTSSPSFAGNTEAFF,TGTACCAGCAGCCCGAGCTTCGCAGGGAACACTGAAGCTTTCTTT
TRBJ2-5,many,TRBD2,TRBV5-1,CASSLTPAGGQETQYF,TGCGCCAGCAGCTTGACTCCAGCGGGGGGGCAAGAGACCCAGTACTTC
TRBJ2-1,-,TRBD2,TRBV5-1,CASTRTSGYLSYNEQFF,TGCGCCAGCACCAGGACTAGCGGGTACCTCTCCTACAATGAGCAGTTCTTC
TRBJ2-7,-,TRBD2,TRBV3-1,CASSRVLAGEREQYF,TGTGCCAGCAGCCGAGTACTAGCGGGGGAGAGGGAGCAGTACTTC
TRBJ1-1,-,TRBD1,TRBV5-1,CASSDPTGGTEAFF,TGCGCCAGCAGCGACCCGACAGGGGGAACTGAAGCTTTCTTT
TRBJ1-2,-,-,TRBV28,CASSSNLGAEQINLGGGYTF,TGTGCCAGCAGTTCAAACCTTGGCGCGGAACAGATTAACCTTGGTGGGGGCTACACCTTC
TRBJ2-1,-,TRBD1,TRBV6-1,CASSASWDSSYNEQFF,TGTGCCAGCAGTGCGTCCTGGGACAGCTCCTACAATGAGCAGTTCTTC
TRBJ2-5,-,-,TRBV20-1,CSARGGGLGETQYF,TGCAGTGCTAGAGGCGGGGGCCTGGGGGAGACCCAGTACTTC
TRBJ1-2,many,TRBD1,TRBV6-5,CASLGTGVEWAYGYTF,TGTGCCAGCCTGGGGACAGGGGTTGAGTGGGCCTATGGCTACACCTTC
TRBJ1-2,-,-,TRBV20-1,CSARDTIGGWGYTF,TGCAGTGCTAGAGATACTATTGGGGGGTGGGGTTACACCTTC
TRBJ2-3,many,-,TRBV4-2,CASSHGTDTQYF,TGTGCCAGCAGCCACGGTACAGATACGCAGTATTTT
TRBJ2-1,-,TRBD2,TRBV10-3,CAIEDRGGRSEQFF,TGTGCCATAGAGGACCGGGGGGGCCGGAGTGAGCAGTTCTTC
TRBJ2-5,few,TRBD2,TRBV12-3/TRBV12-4,CASSLNRDYTTGETQYF,TGTGCCAGCAGTTTGAACCGGGACTACACAACGGGGGAGACCCAGTACTTC
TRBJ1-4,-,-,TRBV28,CASSLRPYEKLFF,TGTGCCAGCAGTTTACGGCCCTATGAAAAACTGTTTTTT
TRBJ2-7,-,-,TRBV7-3,CANSPTGVEQYF,TGTGCCAACAGCCCGACCGGGGTCGAGCAGTACTTC
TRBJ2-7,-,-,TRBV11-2,CASSREGSSYEQYF,TGTGCCAGCAGCCGTGAGGGGAGCTCCTACGAGCAGTACTTC
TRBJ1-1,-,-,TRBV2,CASSQEYTEAFF,TGTGCCAGCAGTCAAGAGTACACTGAAGCTTTCTTT
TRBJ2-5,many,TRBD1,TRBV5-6,CASSHPRDRYQETQYF,TGTGCCAGCAGCCATCCCCGGGACAGGTACCAAGAGACCCAGTACTTC
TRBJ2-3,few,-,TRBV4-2,CASSQQPGLRTDTQYF,TGTGCCAGCAGCCAGCAACCGGGACTCCGCACAGATACGCAGTATTTT
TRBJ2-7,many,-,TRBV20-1,CSASPSEETYEQYF,TGCAGTGCTAGTCCATCCGAAGAGACTTACGAGCAGTACTTC
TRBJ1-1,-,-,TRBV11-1,CVSSYDSEAFF,TGTGTCAGCAGCTACGACTCTGAAGCTTTCTTT
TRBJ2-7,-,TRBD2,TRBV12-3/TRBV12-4,CASSTPEAGGLYEQYF,TGTGCCAGCAGTACCCCAGAGGCGGGGGGCCTCTACGAGCAGTACTTC
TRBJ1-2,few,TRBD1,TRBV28,CASSYDRGLRGYTF,TGTGCCAGCAGTTATGACAGGGGGCTTCGCGGCTACACCTTC
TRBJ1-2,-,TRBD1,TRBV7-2,CASSLVTGGAGYTF,TGTGCCAGCAGCTTAGTGACAGGGGGCGCGGGCTACACCTTC
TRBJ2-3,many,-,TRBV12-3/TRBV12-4,CASREHSTDTQYF,TGTGCCAGCAGGGAGCATAGCACAGATACGCAGTATTTT
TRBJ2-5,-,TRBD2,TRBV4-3,CASSQDTSGRALETQYF,TGCGCCAGCAGCCAGGATACTAGCGGGAGGGCGTTGGAGACCCAGTACTTC
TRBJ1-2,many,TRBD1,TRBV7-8,CASRPGTGNYGYTF,TGCGCCAGCAGACCCGGGACAGGGAACTATGGCTACACCTTC
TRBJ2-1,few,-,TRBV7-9,CASSLSFGAISYNEQFF,TGTGCCAGCAGCTTAAGTTTCGGGGCCATCTCCTACAATGAGCAGTTCTTC
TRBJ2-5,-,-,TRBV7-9,CASSTAGGVETQYF,TGTGCCAGCAGCACCGCAGGGGGGGTGGAGACCCAGTACTTC
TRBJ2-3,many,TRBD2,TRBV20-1,CSARADRLAGGPGDTQYF,TGCAGTGCTAGAGCCGATCGACTAGCGGGGGGGCCCGGGGATACGCAGTATTTT
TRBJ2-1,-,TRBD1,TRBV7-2,CASSPRDSFSYNEQFF,TGTGCCAGCAGCCCAAGGGACAGTTTCTCCTACAATGAGCAGTTCTTC
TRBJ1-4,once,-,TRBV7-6,CASSRGRANEKLFF,TGTGCCAGCAGCCGCGGTCGCGCTAATGAAAAACTGTTTTTT
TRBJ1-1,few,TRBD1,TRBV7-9,CASSNTGGYTEAFF,TGTGCCAGCAGCAATACAGGGGGCTACACTGAAGCTTTCTTT
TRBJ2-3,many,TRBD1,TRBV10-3,CATGQGRDTQYF,TGTGCCACCGGACAGGGGAGAGATACGCAGTATTTT
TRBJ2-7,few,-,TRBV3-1,CASSPSEHEQYF,TGTGCCAGCAGCCCGAGTGAACACGAGCAGTACTTC
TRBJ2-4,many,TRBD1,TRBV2,CASSEKGQGLNIQYF,TGTGCCAGCAGTGAGAAGGGACAGGGTCTAAACATTCAGTACTTC
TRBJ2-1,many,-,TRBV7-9,CASSQFSIRSYNEQFF,TGTGCCAGCAGCCAGTTTTCAATTAGGTCCTACAATGAGCAGTTCTTC
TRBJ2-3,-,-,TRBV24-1,CATADGPADTQYF,TGTGCCACCGCGGACGGGCCCGCAGATACGCAGTATTTT
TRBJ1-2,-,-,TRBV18,CAGSPLDSAVYGYTF,TGTGCCGGCTCACCACTGGACAGCGCCGTCTATGGCTACACCTTC
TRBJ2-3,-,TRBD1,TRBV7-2,CASSFGDRLPGDTQYF,TGTGCCAGCAGCTTCGGGGACAGGCTACCTGGGGATACGCAGTATTTT
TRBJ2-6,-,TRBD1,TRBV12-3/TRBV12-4,CASRWDSLRVKGNVLTF,TGTGCCAGCAGATGGGACAGCCTGCGGGTAAAGGGCAACGTCCTGACTTTC
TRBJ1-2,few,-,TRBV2,CASSEALLTELGYTF,TGTGCCAGCAGTGAAGCGCTTCTTACAGAGTTAGGCTACACCTTC
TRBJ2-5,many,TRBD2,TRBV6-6,CASSNPGLARETQYF,TGTGCCAGCAGTAACCCGGGACTAGCTAGGGAGACCCAGTACTTC
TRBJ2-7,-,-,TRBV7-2,CASSLPPVPYEQYF,TGTGCCAGCAGCCTTCCACCGGTCCCCTACGAGCAGTACTTC
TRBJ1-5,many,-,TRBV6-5,CASSYRVPYSNQPQHF,TGTGCCAGCAGTTACAGGGTCCCTTATAGCAATCAGCCCCAGCATTTT